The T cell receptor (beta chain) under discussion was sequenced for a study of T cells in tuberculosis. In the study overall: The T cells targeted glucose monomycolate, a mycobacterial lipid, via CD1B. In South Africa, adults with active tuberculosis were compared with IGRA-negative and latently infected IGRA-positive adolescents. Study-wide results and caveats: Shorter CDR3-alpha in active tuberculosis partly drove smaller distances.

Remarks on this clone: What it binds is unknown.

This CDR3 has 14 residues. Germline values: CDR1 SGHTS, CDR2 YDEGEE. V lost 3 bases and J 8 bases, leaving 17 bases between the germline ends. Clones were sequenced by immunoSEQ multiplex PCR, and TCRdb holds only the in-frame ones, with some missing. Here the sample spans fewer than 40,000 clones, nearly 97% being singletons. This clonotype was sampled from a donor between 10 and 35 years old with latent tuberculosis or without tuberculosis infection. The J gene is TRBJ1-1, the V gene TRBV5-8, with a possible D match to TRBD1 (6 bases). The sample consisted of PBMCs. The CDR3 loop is CASSSRDIRTEAFF. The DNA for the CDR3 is TGTGCCAGCAGCTCCCGGGACATTCGGACCGAAGCTTTCTTT.